This record concerns one T cell receptor (beta chain) sequence. There is no known antigen for this receptor. Base qualities are missing; no much larger clone stands one base away. The sample belongs to a study of B cell selection in AIRE deficiency (dated by TCRdb to between 2018 and 2021). As for the study more broadly: Researchers compared the TCRbeta repertoires of sorted blood CD4+ conventional T cells and regulatory T cells from AIRE-deficient patients with the corresponding repertoires from healthy controls. The TCR-sequenced cohort comprised roughly five AIRE-deficient APECED patients and roughly five healthy control donors. What the research found in general, with its limitations: Only TCRbeta chains were sequenced, and around 37% of shared healthy-donor Treg sequences were also present in healthy Tconv cells, possibly due to differing TCRalpha chains. In AIRE-deficient patients, Tconv and Treg cells had TCRBV gene usage, CDR3 length and TCR diversity comparable to those in healthy donors. Around a third of the Treg TCRbeta sequences shared among healthy donors were found in patient Tconv cells, which suggests that Treg-biased clones were diverted into the Tconv compartment. Among 3657 shared Treg TCRbeta sequences, around 30% were shared exclusively among healthy donors and less than 10% exclusively among patients, which suggests that Treg selection is less efficient in the absence of AIRE. CDR3s were shorter in shared Treg sequences, reflecting a bias toward rearrangements that have few non-templated nucleotide insertions.

The immunoSEQ platform was used to sequence the TCRbeta chains. The study's processing was this. When conventional T cell repertoires were pooled, 1x10^5 or so distinct in-frame TCRbeta sequences were obtained from patients and some 130,000 from healthy donors. Treg TCRbeta sequences found in two or more individuals were classed as public, and these public Treg TCRbeta sequences were then looked for in Tconv repertoires. Differences between groups were assessed using Mann-Whitney U tests with Bonferroni-Dunn correction in GraphPad Prism 7.03. Held by TCRdb, this immuneACCESS table contains in-frame sequences only and omits some clones. Under half of the omission traces to an unresolved V gene where checked; the cause of the rest is unknown. The V and J calls and clone size are taken from that table; D and trimming were inferred from the DNA. This sample gives 22,000 or so clones in total; 97% of them show up just once. Of the sample, 0.3% falls within the top ten clones.

Cut back by 5 bases and 0 bases, the V and J ends lie 16 bases apart. Counted from cysteine to phenylalanine, this CDR3 has 16 amino acids. CDR3 DNA only is kept here, 48 bases in frame from base 1. CDR1 SGHAT and CDR2 FQNNGV are derived from the germline V gene. Conventional CD4 T cells were sorted as CD4+CD127+ cells. The AIRE-deficient patients had APECED syndrome. Sorting of Tconv and Treg cells intended for TCRbeta sequencing was performed on a FACSAria flow cytometer. Sorted cells were collected into 5-ml round-bottom polystyrene tubes, and dry cell pellets were frozen at -80°C before sequencing.

The material sequenced was conventional CD4+ T cells sorted from PBMCs. The chain is encoded by TRBV11-2 joined to TRBJ1-2, with a weak D call of TRBD1 (6 bases match). The sequence was collected from a human donor with AIRE deficiency. CDR3 loop: CASSPLGQDTNYGYTF. The DNA reads as follows: TGTGCCAGCAGCCCCCTGGGACAAGACACTAACTATGGCTACACCTTC.